One TCR beta chain is described in this entry. Germline V CDR1 and CDR2: MGHRA, YSYEKL. Trimming removed 2 bases from V and 3 bases from J; junction bases left unmatched: 1. The CDR3 consists of 14 residues. The sample is drawn from a study of blood T cell repertoires in COVID-19. TCRdb's table, derived via immunoSEQ multiplex PCR, lists solely in-frame clones and lacks some. Altogether around 170,000 clones are present, roughly 80% being singletons, with the ten largest covering less than 2%. The receptor comes from a human donor in a cohort sampled during active COVID-19. J is TRBJ1-1 and V is TRBV4-1; 9 nucleotides agree with TRBD1. The sample was peripheral blood. This CDR3 reads CASSQYRGHTEAFF. In nucleotides, the CDR3 is TGCGCCAGCAGCCAATACAGGGGGCACACTGAAGCTTTCTTT.